Following are 8 T cell receptor beta chains from one sample sequenced in a study of shared clonotypes between healthy human individuals. Assay used: immunoSEQ multiplex PCR; TCRdb lists only in-frame clones, some missing. The sample carries 300,000 to 400,000 clones, over 65% recorded once. Material for sequencing was memory CD4+ T cells sorted from blood. Subset specified: CD45RA-negative fraction. The origin of the receptors is a man aged 30 to 39 in good health.

This clone was observed once. The rearrangement uses TRBV9 and TRBJ2-1, with D possibly being TRBD2 (6 bases). The CDR3 runs to 16 residues. The germline CDR1 and CDR2 sequences are SGDLS and YYNGEE. The V and J ends lost 1 base and 0 bases respectively, with 11 bases between them. DNA of the CDR3: TGTGCCAGCAGCGTACGGCGGGGAGGCTCCTACAATGAGCAGTTCTTC. It yields the protein CASSVRRGGSYNEQFF.

A few counts support this clone. The CDR3, as DNA: TGTGCCATCATGGGGGGAGAGCAAGATACGCAGTATTTT. Protein product: CAIMGGEQDTQYF. The chain couples TRBV10-3 to TRBJ2-3; possible D gene TRBD2, 6 bases. The CDR3 spans 13 residues. Trimming removed 7 bases at V and 5 bases at J, with 13 bases between. Germline assignment: CDR1 ENHRY and CDR2 SYGVKD.

The chain recombines TRBV5-1 with TRBJ1-2; possible D gene TRBD1, 6 bases. Germline V CDR1 and CDR2: SGHRS, YFSETQ. The CDR3 is 15 residues long. V shed 3 bases and J shed 3 bases, with 15 bases lying between them. The CDR3 DNA reads as TGCGCCAGCAGCTCTGGGCTTTGGACAGACTATGGCTACACCTTC. Its translation: CASSSGLWTDYGYTF.

The chain recombines TRBV5-1 with TRBJ1-1; D unresolved. The CDR3 is 16 residues long. V lost 3 bases to trimming and J lost 3 bases, with 18 bases between them. Germline CDR1 SGHRS, CDR2 YFSETQ. The DNA for the CDR3 is TGCGCCAGCAGCTCTTGGACCTTTTTTAAGGACACTGAAGCTTTCTTT. Its protein product is CASSSWTFFKDTEAFF.

This chain links TRBV9 with TRBJ2-1; the match to TRBD2 covers 8 bases. In germline, CDR1 is SGDLS, CDR2 YYNGEE. The trim removed 3 bases at V and 2 bases at J, leaving 10 bases unmatched. The CDR3 contains 17 residues. The CDR3 is CASSDQPGRGTYNEQFF. The CDR3 DNA sequence: TGTGCCAGCAGCGACCAGCCCGGGAGGGGTACCTACAATGAGCAGTTCTTC.

This clone was observed a single time. This likely traces to a read error, being one base from a far larger clone. This chain joins TRBV2 and TRBJ1-1, with D perhaps TRBD1 (5 bases). This CDR3 region has 12 residues. V lost 3 bases and J 11 bases, leaving 13 bases between the germline ends. Per the germline V gene, CDR1 is SNHLY and CDR2 is FYNNEI. CDR3 sequence: CASSEDTPYAFF. CDR3 coding DNA: TGTGCCAGCAGTGAGGACACGCCGTACGCTTTCTTT.

This clone was picked up a small number of times. V gene TRBV7-3 combines with J gene TRBJ2-5; possible D gene TRBD1, 6 bases. The CDR3 has 13 residues. CDR1 is SGHTA and CDR2 is FQGTGA in the germline V gene. V shed 2 bases and J shed 4 bases, with 8 bases lying between them. The CDR3 coding sequence is TGTGCCAGCAGCTTAGGACAGCGAGAGACCCAGTACTTC. Protein sequence: CASSLGQRETQYF.

This chain connects TRBV6-5 to TRBJ2-7, with 8 bases aligning to TRBD2. Germline V gene sequence: CDR1 MNHEY, CDR2 SVGAGI. CDR3 size: 14 residues. The J segment lost 1 base and the V segment lost 6 bases, leaving 5 bases of the junction unmatched. DNA of the CDR3: TGTGCCAGCAGGAAGCGGGAGAAATCCTACGAGCAGTACTTC. As protein: CASRKREKSYEQYF.